A selection of T cell receptor beta chains follows, all from one sample in a study of Ad26.COV2.S vaccination and SARS-CoV-2 variants. Data came from immunoSEQ multiplex PCR; TCRdb stores just in-frame clones and leaves some out. Here the sample spans some 250,000 clones, around 87% being singletons. Sequenced here: peripheral blood, sampled in a trial of Ad26.COV2.S vaccine versus placebo. The receptors were gathered from a person aged 18-65 years who received the Ad26.COV2.S COVID-19 vaccine or a placebo. The CDR3 runs from the conserved cysteine through the conserved F or W. Fields, in order: V gene, clone size, D gene, J gene, CDR3 DNA, CDR3 protein. A D gene is named only where the DNA matches it firmly. Expanded clones get a size class; other rows say once, few or many, or leave the size out.

v_gene: TRBV7-2; abundance: once; d_gene: -; j_gene: TRBJ2-7; CDR3nt: TGTGCCAGCAGCTCGGGGACAACTCCCTACGAGCAGTACTTC; CDR3aa: CASSSGTTPYEQYF
v_gene: TRBV4-3; abundance: once; d_gene: TRBD2; j_gene: TRBJ2-1; CDR3nt: TGCGCCAGCAGCCAAGATCGAGCTAGCGGGAGTTACAATGAGCAGTTCTTC; CDR3aa: CASSQDRASGSYNEQFF
v_gene: TRBV4-2; abundance: -; d_gene: -; j_gene: TRBJ1-4; CDR3nt: TGTGCCAGCAGCCAAGAGGGACTTGGGTTTAGTGAAAAACTGTTTTTT; CDR3aa: CASSQEGLGFSEKLFF
v_gene: TRBV10-3; abundance: -; d_gene: -; j_gene: TRBJ2-3; CDR3nt: TGTGCCATCAGTGGGGGTCAGGGGCCAGATACGCAGTATTTT; CDR3aa: CAISGGQGPDTQYF
v_gene: TRBV6-2/TRBV6-3; abundance: -; d_gene: TRBD2; j_gene: TRBJ2-7; CDR3nt: TGTGCCAGCAGTTATCTACCTCCCGGGACTAGCGGCCCCTACGAGCAGTACTTC; CDR3aa: CASSYLPPGTSGPYEQYF
v_gene: TRBV7-3; abundance: few; d_gene: -; j_gene: TRBJ2-5; CDR3nt: TGTGCCAGCAGCTTATGGCTGGGGGAGACCCAGTACTTC; CDR3aa: CASSLWLGETQYF
v_gene: TRBV30; abundance: -; d_gene: TRBD1; j_gene: TRBJ2-1; CDR3nt: TGTGCCTGGGCTCCCATGGGACAGATCTACAATGAGCAGTTCTTC; CDR3aa: CAWAPMGQIYNEQFF
v_gene: TRBV10-2; abundance: -; d_gene: TRBD1; j_gene: TRBJ1-2; CDR3nt: TGCGCCAGCGCTACCGGGACAGAGAAGGGAGGCTACACCTTC; CDR3aa: CASATGTEKGGYTF
v_gene: TRBV7-9; abundance: -; d_gene: -; j_gene: TRBJ2-1; CDR3nt: TGTGCCAGCAGCTCGTCAGATCCATGGGATGAGCAGTTCTTC; CDR3aa: CASSSSDPWDEQFF
v_gene: TRBV7-9; abundance: -; d_gene: -; j_gene: TRBJ2-1; CDR3nt: TGTGCCAGCAGCTCAACCTCAGGTAACAATGAGCAGTTCTTC; CDR3aa: CASSSTSGNNEQFF
v_gene: TRBV4-3; abundance: -; d_gene: -; j_gene: TRBJ1-1; CDR3nt: TGCGCCAGCAGCCAAGAGACGGCGGGCACTGAAGCTTTCTTT; CDR3aa: CASSQETAGTEAFF
v_gene: TRBV6-2/TRBV6-3; abundance: -; d_gene: -; j_gene: TRBJ2-7; CDR3nt: TGTGCCAGCAGCCCTGCCCCAGGGGTGGGGTTTAGTTACGAGCAGTACTTC; CDR3aa: CASSPAPGVGFSYEQYF
v_gene: TRBV11-2; abundance: once; d_gene: -; j_gene: TRBJ2-7; CDR3nt: TGTGCCAGCAGCTTAGCCTGGGACTCCTACGAGCAGTACTTC; CDR3aa: CASSLAWDSYEQYF
v_gene: TRBV12-3/TRBV12-4; abundance: few; d_gene: -; j_gene: TRBJ2-1; CDR3nt: TGTGCCAGCAGGCTCGGAAGGACTGAGCAGTTCTTC; CDR3aa: CASRLGRTEQFF
v_gene: TRBV28; abundance: -; d_gene: -; j_gene: TRBJ2-7; CDR3nt: TGTGCCAGCAGCCCCATTGGCTACGAGCAGTACTTC; CDR3aa: CASSPIGYEQYF
v_gene: TRBV28; abundance: -; d_gene: TRBD1; j_gene: TRBJ1-1; CDR3nt: TGTGCCAGCAGTGACAGGGTGACCGAAGCTTTCTTT; CDR3aa: CASSDRVTEAFF